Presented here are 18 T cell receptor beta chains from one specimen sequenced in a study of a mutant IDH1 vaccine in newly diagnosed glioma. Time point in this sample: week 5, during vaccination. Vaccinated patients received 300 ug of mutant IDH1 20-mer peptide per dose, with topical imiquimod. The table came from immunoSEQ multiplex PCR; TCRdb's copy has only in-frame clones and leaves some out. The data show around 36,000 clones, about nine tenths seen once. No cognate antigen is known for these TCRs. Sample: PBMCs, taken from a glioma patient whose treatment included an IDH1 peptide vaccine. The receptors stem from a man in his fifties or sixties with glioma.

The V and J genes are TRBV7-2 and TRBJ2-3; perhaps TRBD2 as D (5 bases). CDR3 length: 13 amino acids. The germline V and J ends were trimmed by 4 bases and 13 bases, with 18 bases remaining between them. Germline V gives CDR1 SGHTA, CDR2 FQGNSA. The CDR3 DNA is TGTGCCAGCAGCTCAACATGGGGTAACGGGGAGTATTTT. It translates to CASSSTWGNGEYF. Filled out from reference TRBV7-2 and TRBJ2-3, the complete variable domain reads GAGVSQSPSNKVTEKGKDVELRCDPISGHTALYWYRQSLGQGLEFLIYFQGNSAPDKSGLPSDRFSAERTGGSVSTLTIQRTQQEDSAVYLCASSSTWGNGEYFGPGTRLTVL.

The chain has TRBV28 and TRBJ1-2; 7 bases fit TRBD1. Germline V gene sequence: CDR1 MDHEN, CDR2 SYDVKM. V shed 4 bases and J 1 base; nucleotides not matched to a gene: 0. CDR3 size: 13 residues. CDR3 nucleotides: TGTGCCAGCAGTTACAGGGGTAACTATGGCTACACCTTC. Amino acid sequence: CASSYRGNYGYTF.

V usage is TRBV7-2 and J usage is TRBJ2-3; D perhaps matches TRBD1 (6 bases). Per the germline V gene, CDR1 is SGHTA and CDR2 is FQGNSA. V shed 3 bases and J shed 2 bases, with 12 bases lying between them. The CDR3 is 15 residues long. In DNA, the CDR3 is TGTGCCAGCAGCTTCCAACAGGGCCCCACAGATACGCAGTATTTT. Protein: CASSFQQGPTDTQYF.

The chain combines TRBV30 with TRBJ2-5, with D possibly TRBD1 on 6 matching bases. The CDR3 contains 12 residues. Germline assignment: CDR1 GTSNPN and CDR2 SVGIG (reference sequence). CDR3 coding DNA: TGTGCTTTGGCCAGGGACACGGAGACCCAGTACTTC. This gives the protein CALARDTETQYF.

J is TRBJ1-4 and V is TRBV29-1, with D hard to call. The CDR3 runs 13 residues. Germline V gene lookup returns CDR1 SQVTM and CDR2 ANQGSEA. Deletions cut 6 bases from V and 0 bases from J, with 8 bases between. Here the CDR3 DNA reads TGCAGCGTAATCGTACCAACTAATGAAAAACTGTTTTTT. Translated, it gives CSVIVPTNEKLFF.

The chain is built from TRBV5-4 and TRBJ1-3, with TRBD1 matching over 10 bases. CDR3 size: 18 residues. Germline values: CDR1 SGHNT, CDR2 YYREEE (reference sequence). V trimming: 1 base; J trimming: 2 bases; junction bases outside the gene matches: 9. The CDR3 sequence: CASSLYGRDRGTGNTIYF. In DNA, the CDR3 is TGTGCCAGCAGCTTGTATGGGAGGGACAGGGGAACTGGAAACACCATATATTTT.

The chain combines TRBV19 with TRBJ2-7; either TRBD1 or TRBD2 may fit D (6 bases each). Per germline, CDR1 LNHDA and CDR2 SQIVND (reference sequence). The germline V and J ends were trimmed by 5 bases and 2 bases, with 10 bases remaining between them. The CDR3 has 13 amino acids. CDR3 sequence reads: CASSPGATYEQYF. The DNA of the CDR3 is TGTGCCAGTAGTCCGGGGGCTACCTACGAGCAGTACTTC.

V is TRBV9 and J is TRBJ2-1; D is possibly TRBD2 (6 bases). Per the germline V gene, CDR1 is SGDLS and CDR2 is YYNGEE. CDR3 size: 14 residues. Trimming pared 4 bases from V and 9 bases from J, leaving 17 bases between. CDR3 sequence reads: CASSPRAAGSEQFF. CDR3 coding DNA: TGTGCCAGCAGCCCACGGGCGGCGGGGAGTGAGCAGTTCTTC.

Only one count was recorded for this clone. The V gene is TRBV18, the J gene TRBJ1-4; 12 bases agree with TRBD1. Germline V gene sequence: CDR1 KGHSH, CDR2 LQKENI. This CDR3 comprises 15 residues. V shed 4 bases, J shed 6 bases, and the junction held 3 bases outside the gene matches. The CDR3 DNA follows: TGTGCCAGCTCACACGGGACAGGGGGCGATGAAAAACTGTTTTTT. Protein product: CASSHGTGGDEKLFF.

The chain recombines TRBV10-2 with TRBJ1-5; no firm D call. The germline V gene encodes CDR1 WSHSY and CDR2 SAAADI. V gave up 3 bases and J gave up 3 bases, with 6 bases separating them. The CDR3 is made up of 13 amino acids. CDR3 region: CASSDNNNQPQHF. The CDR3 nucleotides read TGCGCCAGCAGTGACAACAACAATCAGCCCCAGCATTTT.

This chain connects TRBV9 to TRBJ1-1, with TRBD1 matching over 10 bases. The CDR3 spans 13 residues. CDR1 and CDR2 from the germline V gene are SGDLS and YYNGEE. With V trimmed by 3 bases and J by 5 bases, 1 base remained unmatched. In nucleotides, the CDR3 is TGTGCCAGCAGCGGGACAGGGGGAACTGAAGCTTTCTTT. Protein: CASSGTGGTEAFF.

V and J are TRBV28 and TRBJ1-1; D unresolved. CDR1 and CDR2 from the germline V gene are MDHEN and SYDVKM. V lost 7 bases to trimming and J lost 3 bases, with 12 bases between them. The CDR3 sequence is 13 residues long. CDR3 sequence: CASIQGQDTEAFF. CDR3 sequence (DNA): TGTGCCAGCATCCAAGGTCAAGACACTGAAGCTTTCTTT.

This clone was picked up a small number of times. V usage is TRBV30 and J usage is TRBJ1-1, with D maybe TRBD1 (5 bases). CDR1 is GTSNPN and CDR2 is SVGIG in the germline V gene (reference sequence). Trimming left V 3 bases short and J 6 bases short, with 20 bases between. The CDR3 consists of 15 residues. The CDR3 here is CAWRGEGRPGSEAFF. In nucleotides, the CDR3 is TGTGCCTGGAGGGGGGAGGGCCGCCCTGGCTCTGAAGCTTTCTTT.

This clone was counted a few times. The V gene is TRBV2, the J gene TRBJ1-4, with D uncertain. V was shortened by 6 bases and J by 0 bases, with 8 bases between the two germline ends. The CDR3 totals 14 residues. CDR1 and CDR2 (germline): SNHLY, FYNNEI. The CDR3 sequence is CASRDRPTNEKLFF. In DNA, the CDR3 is TGTGCCAGCAGAGACCGCCCAACTAATGAAAAACTGTTTTTT.

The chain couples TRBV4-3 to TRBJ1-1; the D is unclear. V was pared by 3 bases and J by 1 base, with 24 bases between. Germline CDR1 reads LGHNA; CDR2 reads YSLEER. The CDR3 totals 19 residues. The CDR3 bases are TGCGCCAGCAGCCACCCATCAAGTACCAAGGGTCGGTGGAACACTGAAGCTTTCTTT. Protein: CASSHPSSTKGRWNTEAFF.

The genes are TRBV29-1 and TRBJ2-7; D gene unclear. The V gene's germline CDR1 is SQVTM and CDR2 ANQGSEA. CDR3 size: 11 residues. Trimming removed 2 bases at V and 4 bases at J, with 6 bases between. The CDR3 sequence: CSVESGYEQYF. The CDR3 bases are TGCAGCGTTGAATCCGGTTACGAGCAGTACTTC.

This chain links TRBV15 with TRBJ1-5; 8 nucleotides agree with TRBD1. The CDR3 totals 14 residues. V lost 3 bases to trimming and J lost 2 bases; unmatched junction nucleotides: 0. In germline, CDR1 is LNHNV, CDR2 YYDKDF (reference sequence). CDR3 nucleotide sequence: TGTGCCACCAGCAGGGGACAGGGCAATCAGCCCCAGCATTTT. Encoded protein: CATSRGQGNQPQHF.

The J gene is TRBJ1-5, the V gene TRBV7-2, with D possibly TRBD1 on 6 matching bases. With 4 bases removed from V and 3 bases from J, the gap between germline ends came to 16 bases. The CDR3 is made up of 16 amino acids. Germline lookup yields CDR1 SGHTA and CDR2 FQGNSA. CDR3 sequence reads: CASSSSTQGLNQPQHF. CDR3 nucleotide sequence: TGTGCCAGCAGCTCGTCGACACAGGGACTCAATCAGCCCCAGCATTTT.